This TCR beta chain was profiled in a study of CD8+ T cells in alopecia areata. Whole-study context: The drug, oral tofacitinib, was given to treated patients at 5 to 10 mg twice daily. Severity was scored as percentage of affected scalp area in treated patients. The study, taken as a whole, reports: Numerous expanded lesional clones remained in scalp and blood during tofacitinib. Expanded CD8+ clones among the top 100, and scalp clonality, were significantly decreased by tofacitinib.

As regards this clone: Its target is unknown.

In each case, RNA was isolated and then reverse transcribed into cDNA as the sequencing template. Profiling relied on immunoSEQ multiplex PCR, and the TCRdb table lists in-frame clones only, not all of them. Here the sample spans tens of thousands of clones, approximately 44% being singletons. The treatment is: oral pan-JAK inhibitor, 5-10 mg twice daily. The input for sequencing was CD8+ T cells sorted from blood, taken at approximately week 36, from a patient treated with tofacitinib. The TCR was taken from a human donor with alopecia areata.

The CDR3 sequence is CASSIEDSYEQYF. The CDR3 nucleotides are TGTGCCAGTAGTATAGAAGACTCCTACGAGCAGTACTTC. This chain links TRBV19 with TRBJ2-7; D is undetermined. In germline, CDR1 is LNHDA, CDR2 SQIVND (reference sequence). The CDR3 has 13 residues. Trimming pared 0 bases from V and 0 bases from J, leaving 3 bases between.